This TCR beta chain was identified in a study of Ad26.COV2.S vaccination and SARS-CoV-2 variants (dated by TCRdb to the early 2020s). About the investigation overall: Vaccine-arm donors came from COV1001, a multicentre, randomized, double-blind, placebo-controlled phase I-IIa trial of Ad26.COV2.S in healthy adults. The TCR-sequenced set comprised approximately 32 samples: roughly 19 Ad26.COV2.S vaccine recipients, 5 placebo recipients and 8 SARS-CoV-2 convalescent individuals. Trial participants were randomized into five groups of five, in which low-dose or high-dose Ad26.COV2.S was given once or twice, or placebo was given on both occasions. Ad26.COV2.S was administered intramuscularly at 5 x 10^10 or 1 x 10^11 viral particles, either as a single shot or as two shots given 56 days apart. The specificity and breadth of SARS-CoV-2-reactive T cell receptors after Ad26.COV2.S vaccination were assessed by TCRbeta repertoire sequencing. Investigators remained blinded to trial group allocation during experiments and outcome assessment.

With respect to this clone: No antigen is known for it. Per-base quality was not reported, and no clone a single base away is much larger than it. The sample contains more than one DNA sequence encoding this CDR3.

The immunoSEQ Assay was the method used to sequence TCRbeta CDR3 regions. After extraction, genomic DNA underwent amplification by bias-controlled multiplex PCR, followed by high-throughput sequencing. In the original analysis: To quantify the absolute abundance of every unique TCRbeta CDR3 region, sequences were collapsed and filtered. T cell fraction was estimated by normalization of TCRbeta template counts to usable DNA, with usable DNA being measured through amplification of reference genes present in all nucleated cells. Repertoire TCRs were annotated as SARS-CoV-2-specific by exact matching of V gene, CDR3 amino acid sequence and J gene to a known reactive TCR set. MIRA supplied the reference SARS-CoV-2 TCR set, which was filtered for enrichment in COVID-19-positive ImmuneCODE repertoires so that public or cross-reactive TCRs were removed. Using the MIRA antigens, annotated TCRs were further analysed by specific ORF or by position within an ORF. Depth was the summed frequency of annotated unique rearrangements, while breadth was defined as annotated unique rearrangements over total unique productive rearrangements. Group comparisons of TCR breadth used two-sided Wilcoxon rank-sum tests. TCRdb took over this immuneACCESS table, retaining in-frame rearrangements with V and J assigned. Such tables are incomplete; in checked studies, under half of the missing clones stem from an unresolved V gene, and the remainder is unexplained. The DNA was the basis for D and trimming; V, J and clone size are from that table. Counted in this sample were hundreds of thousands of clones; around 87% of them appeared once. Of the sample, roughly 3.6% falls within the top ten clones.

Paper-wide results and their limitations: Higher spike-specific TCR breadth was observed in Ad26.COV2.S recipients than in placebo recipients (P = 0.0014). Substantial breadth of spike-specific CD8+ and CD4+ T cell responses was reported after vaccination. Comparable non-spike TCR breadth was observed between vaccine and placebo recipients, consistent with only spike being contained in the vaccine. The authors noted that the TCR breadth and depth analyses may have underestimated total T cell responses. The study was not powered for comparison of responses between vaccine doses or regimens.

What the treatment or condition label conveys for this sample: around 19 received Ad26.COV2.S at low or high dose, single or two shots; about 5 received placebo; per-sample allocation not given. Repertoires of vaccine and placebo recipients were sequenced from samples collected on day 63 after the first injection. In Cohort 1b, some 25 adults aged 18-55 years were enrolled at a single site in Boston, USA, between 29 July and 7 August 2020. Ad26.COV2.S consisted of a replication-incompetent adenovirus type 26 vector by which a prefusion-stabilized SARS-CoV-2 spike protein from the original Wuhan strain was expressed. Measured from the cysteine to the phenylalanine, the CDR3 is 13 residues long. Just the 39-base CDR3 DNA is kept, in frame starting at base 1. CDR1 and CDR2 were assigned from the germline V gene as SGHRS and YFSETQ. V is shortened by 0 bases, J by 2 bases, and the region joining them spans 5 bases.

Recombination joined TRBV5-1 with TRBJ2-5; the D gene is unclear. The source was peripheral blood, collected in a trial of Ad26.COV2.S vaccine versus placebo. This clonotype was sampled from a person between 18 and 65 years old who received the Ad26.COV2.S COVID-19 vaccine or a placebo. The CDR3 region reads CASSLDRQETQYF. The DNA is TGCGCCAGCAGCTTGGATAGACAAGAGACCCAGTACTTC.